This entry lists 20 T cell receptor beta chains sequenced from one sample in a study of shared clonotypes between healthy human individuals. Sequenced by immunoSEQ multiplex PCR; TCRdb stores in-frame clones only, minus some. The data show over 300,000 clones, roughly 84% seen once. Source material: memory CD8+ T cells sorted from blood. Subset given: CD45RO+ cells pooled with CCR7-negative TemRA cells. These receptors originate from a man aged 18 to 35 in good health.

The CDR3 spells CASSASSGVVSDTQYF. CDR3 nucleotide sequence: TGTGCCAGCAGTGCCTCTAGCGGGGTCGTCTCAGATACGCAGTATTTT. The chain recombines TRBV25-1 with TRBJ2-3; 9 bases map to TRBD2. The germline V gene has CDR1 MGHDK and CDR2 SYGVNS. The CDR3 sequence is 16 residues long. J was trimmed by 4 bases and V by 4 bases; bases with no gene match: 9.

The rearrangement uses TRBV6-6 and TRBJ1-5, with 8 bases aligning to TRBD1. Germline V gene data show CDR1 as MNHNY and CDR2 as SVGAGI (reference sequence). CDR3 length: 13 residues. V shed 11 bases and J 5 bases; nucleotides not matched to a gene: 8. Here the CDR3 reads CASGTGGDQPQHF. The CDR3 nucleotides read TGTGCCTCAGGAACAGGGGGTGATCAGCCCCAGCATTTT.

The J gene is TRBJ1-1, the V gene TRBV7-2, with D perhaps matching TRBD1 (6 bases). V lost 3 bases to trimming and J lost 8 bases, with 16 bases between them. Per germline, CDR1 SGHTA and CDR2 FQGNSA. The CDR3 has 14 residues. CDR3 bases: TGTGCCAGCAGCTTTGAATCGGGGGCCGAGGAAGCTTTCTTT. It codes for CASSFESGAEEAFF.

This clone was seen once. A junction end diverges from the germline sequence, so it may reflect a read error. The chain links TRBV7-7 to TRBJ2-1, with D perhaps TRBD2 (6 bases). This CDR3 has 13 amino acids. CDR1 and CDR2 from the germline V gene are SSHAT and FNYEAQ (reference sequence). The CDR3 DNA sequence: TGTGCTAGCAGCCAATTGACTAGTGGTGAGCAGTTCTTC. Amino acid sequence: CASSQLTSGEQFF.

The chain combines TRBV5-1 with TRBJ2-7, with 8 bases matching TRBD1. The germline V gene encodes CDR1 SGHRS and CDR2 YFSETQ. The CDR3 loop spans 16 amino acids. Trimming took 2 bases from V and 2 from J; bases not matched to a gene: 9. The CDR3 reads CASSFDQGAEAYEQYF. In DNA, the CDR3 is TGCGCCAGCAGCTTTGACCAGGGGGCGGAGGCCTACGAGCAGTACTTC.

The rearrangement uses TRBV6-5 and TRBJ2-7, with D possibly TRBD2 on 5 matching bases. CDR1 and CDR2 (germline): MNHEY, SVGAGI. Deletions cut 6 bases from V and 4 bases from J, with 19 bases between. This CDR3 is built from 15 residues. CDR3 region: CASSPGLRPGYEQYF. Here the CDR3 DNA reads TGTGCCAGCAGCCCGGGGTTGAGACCCGGTTACGAGCAGTACTTC.

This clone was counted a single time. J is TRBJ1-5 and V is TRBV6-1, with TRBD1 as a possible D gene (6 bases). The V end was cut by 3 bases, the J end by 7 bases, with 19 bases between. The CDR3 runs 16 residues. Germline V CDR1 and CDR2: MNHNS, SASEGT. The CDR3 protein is CASSERDTGRKQPQHF. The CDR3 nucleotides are TGTGCCAGCAGTGAGAGGGACACAGGGAGGAAGCAGCCCCAGCATTTT.

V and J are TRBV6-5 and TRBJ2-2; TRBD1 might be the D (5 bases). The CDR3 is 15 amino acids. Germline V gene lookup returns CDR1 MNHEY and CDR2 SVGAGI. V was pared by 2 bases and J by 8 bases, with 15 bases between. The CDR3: CASSYLGRVDGELFF. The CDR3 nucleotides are TGTGCCAGCAGTTACCTCGGCAGGGTTGATGGGGAGCTGTTTTTT.

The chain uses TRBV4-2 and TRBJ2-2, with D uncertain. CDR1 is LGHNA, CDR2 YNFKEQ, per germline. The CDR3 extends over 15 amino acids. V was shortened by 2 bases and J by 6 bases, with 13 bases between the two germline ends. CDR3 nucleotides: TGTGCCAGCAGCCAACCCAGACGAGGAGCCGGGGAGCTGTTTTTT. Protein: CASSQPRRGAGELFF.

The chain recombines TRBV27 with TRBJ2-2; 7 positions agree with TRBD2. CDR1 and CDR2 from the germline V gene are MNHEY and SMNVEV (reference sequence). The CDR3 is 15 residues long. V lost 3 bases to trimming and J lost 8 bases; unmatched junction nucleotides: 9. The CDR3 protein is CASSFSGRGTGELFF. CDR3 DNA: TGTGCCAGCAGTTTTTCCGGGCGGGGGACGGGGGAGCTGTTTTTT.

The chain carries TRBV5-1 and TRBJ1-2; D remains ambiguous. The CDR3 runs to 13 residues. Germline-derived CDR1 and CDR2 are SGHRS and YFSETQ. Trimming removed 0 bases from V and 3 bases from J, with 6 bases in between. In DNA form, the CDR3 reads TGCGCCAGCAGCTTGGAAGGGCACTATGGCTACACCTTC. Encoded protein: CASSLEGHYGYTF.

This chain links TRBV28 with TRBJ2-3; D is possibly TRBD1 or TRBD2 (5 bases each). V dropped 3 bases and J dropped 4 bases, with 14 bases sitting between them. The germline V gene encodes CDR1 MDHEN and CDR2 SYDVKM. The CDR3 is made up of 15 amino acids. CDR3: CASSFERGDADTQYF. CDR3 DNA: TGTGCCAGCAGTTTTGAGAGAGGGGATGCAGATACGCAGTATTTT.

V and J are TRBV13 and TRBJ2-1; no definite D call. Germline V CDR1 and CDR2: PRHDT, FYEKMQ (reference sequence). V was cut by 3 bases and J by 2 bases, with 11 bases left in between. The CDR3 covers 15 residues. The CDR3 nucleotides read TGTGCCAGCAGCTTCCAAAGACTCACCTACAATGAGCAGTTCTTC. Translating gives CASSFQRLTYNEQFF.

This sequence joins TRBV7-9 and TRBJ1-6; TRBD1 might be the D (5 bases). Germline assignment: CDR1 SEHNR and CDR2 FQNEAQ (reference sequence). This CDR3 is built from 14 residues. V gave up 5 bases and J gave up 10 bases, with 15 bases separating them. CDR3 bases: TGTGCCAGCAGCCCTAGTGGGGGTGGGTCACCCCTCCACTTT. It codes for CASSPSGGGSPLHF.

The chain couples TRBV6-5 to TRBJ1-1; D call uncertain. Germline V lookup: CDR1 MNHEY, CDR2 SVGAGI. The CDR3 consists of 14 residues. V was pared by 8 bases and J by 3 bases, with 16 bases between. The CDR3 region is CASGLAGYYTEAFF. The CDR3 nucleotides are TGTGCCAGCGGTCTGGCGGGGTATTACACTGAAGCTTTCTTT.

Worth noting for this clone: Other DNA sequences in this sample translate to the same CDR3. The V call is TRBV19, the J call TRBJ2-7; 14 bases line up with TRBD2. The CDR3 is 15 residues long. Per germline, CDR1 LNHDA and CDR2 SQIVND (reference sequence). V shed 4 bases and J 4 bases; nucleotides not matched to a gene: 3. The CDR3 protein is CASSTGLAGVYEQYF. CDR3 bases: TGTGCCAGTAGTACGGGACTAGCGGGAGTTTACGAGCAGTACTTC.

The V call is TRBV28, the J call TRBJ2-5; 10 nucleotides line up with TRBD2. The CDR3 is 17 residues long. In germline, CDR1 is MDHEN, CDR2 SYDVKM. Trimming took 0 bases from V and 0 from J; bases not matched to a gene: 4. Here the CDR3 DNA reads TGTGCCAGCAGTTTATGGACTAGCGGGTCGTACCAAGAGACCCAGTACTTC. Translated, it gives CASSLWTSGSYQETQYF. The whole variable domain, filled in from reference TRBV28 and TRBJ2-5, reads DVKVTQSSRYLVKRTGEKVFLECVQDMDHENMFWYRQDPGLGLRLIYFSYDVKMKEKGDIPEGYSVSREKKERFSLILESASTNQTSMYLCASSLWTSGSYQETQYFGPGTRLLVL.

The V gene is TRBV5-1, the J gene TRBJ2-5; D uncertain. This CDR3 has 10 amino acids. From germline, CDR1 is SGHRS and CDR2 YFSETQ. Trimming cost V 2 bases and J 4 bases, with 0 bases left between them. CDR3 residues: CASSLETQYF. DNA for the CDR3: TGCGCCAGCAGCTTAGAGACCCAGTACTTC.

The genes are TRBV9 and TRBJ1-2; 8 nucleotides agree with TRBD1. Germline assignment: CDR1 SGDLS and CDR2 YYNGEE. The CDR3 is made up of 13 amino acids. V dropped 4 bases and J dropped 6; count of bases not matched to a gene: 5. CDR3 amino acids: CASSSTTGDGYTF. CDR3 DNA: TGTGCCAGCAGCTCAACGACAGGGGATGGCTACACCTTC.

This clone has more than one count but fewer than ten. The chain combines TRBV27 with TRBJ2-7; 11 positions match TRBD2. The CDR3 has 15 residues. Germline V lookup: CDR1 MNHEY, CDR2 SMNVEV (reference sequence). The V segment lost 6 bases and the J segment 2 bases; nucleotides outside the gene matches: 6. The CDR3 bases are TGTGCCAGCAGGCGAGGGACTAGCGGTACCTACGAGCAGTACTTC. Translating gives CASRRGTSGTYEQYF.